A single sample gave rise to the 32 T cell receptor beta chains below, sequenced in a study of patients and donors after allogeneic stem cell transplantation. TCRdb processed the RT-PCR reads anew with MiXCR; each CDR3 protein has one entry. The sample records around 200,000 distinct CDR3 sequences, 35% to 45% being singletons. The sequenced material came from blood, either unsorted or a sorted T cell fraction (not recorded which). All receptors derive from a human donor who was either an allogeneic HSCT recipient or a stem cell or donor lymphocyte infusion donor (not recorded which). It is not recorded whose cells these are; they may come from a transplant donor.

The chain joins TRBV3-1 to TRBJ1-1; D possibly corresponds to TRBD1 (5 bases). V lost 1 base to trimming and J lost 0 bases, with 12 bases between them. The CDR3 runs 16 residues. CDR1 is LGHDT and CDR2 is YNNKEL in the germline V gene (reference sequence). The CDR3 DNA reads as TGTGCCAGCAGCCAAGCGGGAGGGGCAATGAACACTGAAGCTTTCTTT. This translates into CASSQAGGAMNTEAFF.

This rearrangement joins TRBV18 to TRBJ2-3; no firm D call. The V gene lost 3 bases and the J gene lost 7 bases, with 5 bases spanning the gap. This CDR3 is 11 amino acids long. Germline CDR1 KGHSH, CDR2 LQKENI. In DNA form, the CDR3 reads TGTGCCAGCTCACCGACAAATACGCAGTATTTT. Residues: CASSPTNTQYF. The whole variable domain, remainder taken from reference TRBV18 and TRBJ2-3, is NAGVMQNPRHLVRRRGQEARLRCSPMKGHSHVYWYRQLPEEGLKFMVYLQKENIIDESGMPKERFSAEFPKEGPSILRIQQVVRGDSAAYFCASSPTNTQYFGPGTRLTVL.

The chain uses TRBV15 and TRBJ2-3, with TRBD1 identical over 7 bases. The CDR3 has 16 amino acids. The trim removed 5 bases at V and 2 bases at J, leaving 10 bases unmatched. Germline loops: CDR1 LNHNV, CDR2 YYDKDF (reference sequence). CDR3 in DNA: TGTGCCACCAGCGAATACAGGGGATCTAACACAGATACGCAGTATTTT. It specifies CATSEYRGSNTDTQYF.

The CDR3 DNA is TGCGCCAGCAGTGAAGGAGCGGGGGGAACAGATACGCAGTATTTT. It is translated as CASSEGAGGTDTQYF. This chain connects TRBV10-2 to TRBJ2-3, with TRBD2 identical over 9 bases. This CDR3 is 15 amino acids long. J was trimmed by 3 bases and V by 3 bases; bases with no gene match: 4. CDR1 is WSHSY and CDR2 is SAAADI in the germline V gene.

The sample holds a few counts of this clonotype. The chain has TRBV6-5 and TRBJ2-3, with D perhaps given as TRBD1 or TRBD2 (7 bases each). Trimming removed 5 bases at V and 3 bases at J, with 12 bases between. The germline V gene has CDR1 MNHEY and CDR2 SVGAGI. This CDR3 contains 14 residues. In DNA form, the CDR3 reads TGTGCCAGCAGTCGACAGGGAGGGACAGATACGCAGTATTTT. Residues: CASSRQGGTDTQYF.

The genes are TRBV7-2 and TRBJ1-2, with a tentative D call TRBD1 (6 bases). Germline V gene data show CDR1 as SGHTA and CDR2 as FQGNSA. The CDR3 covers 14 residues. V was cut by 8 bases and J by 2 bases, with 15 bases left in between. The CDR3 DNA sequence: TGTGCCAGCCTACCCACGGGGGCCAACTATGGCTACACCTTC. It encodes CASLPTGANYGYTF. Full variable domain (rest looked up from reference TRBV7-2 and TRBJ1-2): GAGVSQSPSNKVTEKGKDVELRCDPISGHTALYWYRQSLGQGLEFLIYFQGNSAPDKSGLPSDRFSAERTGGSVSTLTIQRTQQEDSAVYLCASLPTGANYGYTFGSGTRLTVV.

V and J are TRBV29-1 and TRBJ2-7; no clear D gene. This CDR3 spans 13 amino acids. Germline-derived CDR1 and CDR2 are SQVTM and ANQGSEA. V was cut by 4 bases and J by 1 base, with 11 bases left in between. The CDR3: CSVVKAASYEQYF. Written as DNA, the CDR3 is TGCAGCGTTGTAAAAGCCGCTTCCTACGAGCAGTACTTC.

The chain joins TRBV6-2 or TRBV6-3 to TRBJ2-2; no clear D gene. CDR3 size: 15 residues. CDR1 and CDR2 from the germline V gene are MNHEY and SVGEGT. V lost 7 bases to trimming and J lost 3 bases, with 15 bases between them. The CDR3 loop reads CASNGLGRHTGELFF. Written as DNA, the CDR3 is TGTGCCAGCAATGGGCTAGGTCGTCACACCGGGGAGCTGTTTTTT.

The chain carries TRBV4-1 and TRBJ2-1, with a weak D call TRBD2 (5 bases). The V gene lost 0 bases and the J gene lost 7 bases, with 10 bases spanning the gap. Germline CDR1 MGHRA, CDR2 YSYEKL. The CDR3 runs 14 residues. CDR3 in DNA: TGCGCCAGCAGCCAAGAGGGTCGGGGAAATGAGCAGTTCTTC. Its translation is CASSQEGRGNEQFF.

The rearrangement joins TRBV4-1 to TRBJ1-1; tentatively, D is TRBD1 (5 bases). Germline CDR1 reads MGHRA; CDR2 reads YSYEKL. The CDR3 has 14 residues. V was trimmed by 7 bases and J by 2 bases, leaving 14 bases between them. The CDR3 here is CASTGQNPNTEAFF. The CDR3, as DNA: TGCGCCAGCACCGGACAAAACCCCAACACTGAAGCTTTCTTT.

DNA of the CDR3: TGTGCCAGCTCACCACCGGGAGAGGTCTACGAGCAGTACTTC. It codes for CASSPPGEVYEQYF. The chain is built from TRBV18 and TRBJ2-7, with D maybe TRBD2 (5 bases). The CDR3 is 14 residues long. The germline V gene encodes CDR1 KGHSH and CDR2 LQKENI. V shed 0 bases and J shed 3 bases, with 9 bases lying between them.

Notes on this clonotype: Likely a read error: the CDR3 ends without its conserved phenylalanine or tryptophan. The DNA is omitted, as the CDR3 cannot be located on it reliably, and the CDR3 follows TCRdb's listing. V and J are TRBV10-3 and TRBJ1-3. The CDR3 has 11 residues if both end residues are counted. CDR1 and CDR2 from the germline V gene are ENHRY and SYGVKD. CDR3 region: CAIRTSGLTYI.

The chain is built from TRBV29-1 and TRBJ1-2, with a weak D call TRBD1 (5 bases). The CDR3 is 12 residues long. Germline CDR1 reads SQVTM; CDR2 reads ANQGSEA. V lost 4 bases and J 4 bases, leaving 10 bases between the germline ends. The CDR3 DNA follows: TGCAGCGTTGGGCTGGGGCCCTATGGCTACACCTTC. This sequence encodes CSVGLGPYGYTF.

V usage is TRBV12-3 or TRBV12-4 and J usage is TRBJ2-7; D uncertain. With 5 bases removed from V and 1 base from J, the gap between germline ends came to 15 bases. The CDR3 loop spans 15 amino acids. Here the CDR3 reads CASSRFGPKSYEQYF. The CDR3 coding sequence is TGTGCCAGCAGTCGTTTCGGGCCGAAATCCTACGAGCAGTACTTC.

This chain links TRBV5-5 with TRBJ1-2; no clear D gene. CDR1 and CDR2 (germline): SGHKS, YYEKEE (reference sequence). Trimming stripped 4 bases from V and 5 bases from J, with 12 bases between. The CDR3 is 13 residues long. The CDR3 reads CASSGGLEYGYTF. In nucleotides, the CDR3 is TGTGCCAGCAGCGGAGGACTTGAGTATGGCTACACCTTC.

This clonotype has only a few counts. This chain connects TRBV5-1 to TRBJ1-6; D is perhaps TRBD1 (6 bases). Germline CDR1 is SGHRS and CDR2 is YFSETQ. V was shortened by 4 bases and J by 10 bases, with 18 bases between the two germline ends. The length of the CDR3 is 15 residues. CDR3 sequence: CASSPLQGRQSPLHF. The CDR3 DNA reads TGCGCCAGCAGCCCCTTACAGGGCCGGCAGTCACCCCTCCACTTT.

This clonotype was counted a few times. The rearrangement links TRBV14 to TRBJ1-1; D is undetermined. Germline lookup yields CDR1 SGHDN and CDR2 FVKESK. Trimming removed 4 bases from V and 8 bases from J, with 11 bases in between. CDR3 length equals 12 residues. The CDR3 nucleotides are TGTGCCAGCAGCCGCGGGCCGGGGGAAGCTTTCTTT. Protein sequence: CASSRGPGEAFF.

V is TRBV4-1 and J is TRBJ2-7; 8 nucleotides line up with TRBD2. The V gene end was trimmed by 4 bases and the J gene end by 2 bases; junction bases not matched to a gene: 10. Germline CDR1 and CDR2: MGHRA and YSYEKL. The CDR3 length is 16 residues. Here the CDR3 DNA reads TGCGCCAGCAGCCCCTCGGGGGGGTTTTTCACCTACGAGCAGTACTTC. This gives the protein CASSPSGGFFTYEQYF.

This clonotype was seen many times. V usage is TRBV13 and J usage is TRBJ1-2; 7 bases align to TRBD1. This CDR3 is 17 amino acids long. The ends lost 5 bases at V and 6 bases at J; junction bases unmatched: 18. CDR1 and CDR2 (germline): PRHDT, FYEKMQ (reference sequence). CDR3 protein: CASSPLIGTAYSHGYTF. Here the CDR3 DNA reads TGTGCCAGCAGCCCCTTAATCGGGACAGCCTACTCCCATGGCTACACCTTC.

The chain combines TRBV7-2 with TRBJ2-3; D gene unclear. Germline CDR1 reads SGHTA; CDR2 reads FQGNSA. V was clipped by 5 bases and J by 7 bases, with 7 bases between them. This CDR3 spans 11 amino acids. The CDR3, as DNA: TGTGCCAGCAGCACACCGAATACGCAGTATTTT. It codes for CASSTPNTQYF.

On this clonotype: The CDR3 end shows no conserved phenylalanine or tryptophan, and so a read error is likely. The gene calls are TRBV9 and TRBJ2-2; D not resolved. Germline CDR1 is SGDLS and CDR2 is YYNGEE. This CDR3 comprises 12 residues. V was trimmed by 4 bases and J by 4 bases, leaving 5 bases between them. CDR3 in amino acids: CASSSRTGELFL. The CDR3 nucleotides are TGTGCCAGCAGCTCCCGCACCGGGGAGCTGTTTTTG.

This clonotype has only a few counts. V and J are TRBV5-1 and TRBJ1-3, with D uncertain. The CDR3 extends over 15 amino acids. V dropped 0 bases and J dropped 2 bases, with 9 bases sitting between them. In germline, CDR1 is SGHRS, CDR2 YFSETQ. CDR3 in DNA: TGCGCCAGCAGCTTGGAGGCTACCACTGGAAACACCATATATTTT. It codes for CASSLEATTGNTIYF.

V is TRBV20-1 and J is TRBJ1-4, with no clear D. The CDR3 totals 12 residues. Germline V CDR1 and CDR2: DFQATT, SNEGSKA (reference sequence). The V end was cut by 4 bases, the J end by 6 bases, with 9 bases between. CDR3 in amino acids: CSAKEVDEKLFF. CDR3 coding DNA: TGCAGTGCTAAGGAGGTCGATGAAAAACTGTTTTTT.

This clonotype was detected only a few times. The chain couples TRBV19 to TRBJ1-5; 10 bases map to TRBD1. Trimming cost V 7 bases and J 6 bases; bases outside gene matches: 6. Germline V CDR1 and CDR2: LNHDA, SQIVND (reference sequence). CDR3 length equals 14 residues. The CDR3 nucleotides read TGTGCCAGTACCCGGACAGGGGGACGTCAGCCCCAGCATTTT. Residues: CASTRTGGRQPQHF.

The chain combines TRBV5-1 with TRBJ2-1; no clear D. The V gene lost 0 bases and the J gene lost 1 base, with 14 bases spanning the gap. There are 17 residues in the CDR3. The germline CDR1 and CDR2 sequences are SGHRS and YFSETQ. This CDR3 reads CASSLGMARPSYNEQFF. CDR3 in DNA: TGCGCCAGCAGCTTGGGAATGGCCCGCCCGTCCTACAATGAGCAGTTCTTC.

The chain has TRBV27 and TRBJ1-6; D remains unclear. The CDR3 length is 17 residues. Trimming cost V 0 bases and J 2 bases, with 11 bases left between them. The germline V gene encodes CDR1 MNHEY and CDR2 SMNVEV (reference sequence). The CDR3 loop reads CASSLSLAEAYNSPLHF. The CDR3 nucleotides are TGTGCCAGCAGTTTATCGCTCGCAGAAGCCTATAATTCACCCCTCCACTTT.

This clonotype came up a few times. V is TRBV6-6 and J is TRBJ2-2; 9 bases agree with TRBD1. This CDR3 is 15 amino acids long. The junction had 11 bases not matched to a gene; V was cut back by 2 bases and J by 13 bases. CDR1 is MNHNY, CDR2 SVGAGI, per germline (reference sequence). The CDR3 DNA is TGTGCCAGCAGTTACCCTGGACAGGGGCGCTACCGGCTGTTTTTT. The encoded protein is CASSYPGQGRYRLFF.

The chain uses TRBV20-1 and TRBJ1-6, with a tentative D call TRBD1 (5 bases). CDR3 length: 17 residues. V was shortened by 0 bases and J by 0 bases, with 12 bases between the two germline ends. Germline values: CDR1 DFQATT, CDR2 SNEGSKA (reference sequence). The CDR3 region has the DNA TGCAGTGCTAGAGAGAGAGGGGAGGTCTCCTATAATTCACCCCTCCACTTT. Translated, it gives CSARERGEVSYNSPLHF.

The chain is built from TRBV12-3 or TRBV12-4 and TRBJ1-5, with D tentatively TRBD1 (6 bases). Trimming removed 6 bases from V and 3 bases from J, with 9 bases in between. The CDR3 length is 13 residues. CDR3 sequence reads: CASRGQHNQPQHF. For the CDR3, the DNA is TGTGCCAGCAGAGGACAGCACAATCAGCCCCAGCATTTT.

The chain employs TRBV15 and TRBJ2-2; D gene unclear. The germline gives CDR1 LNHNV, CDR2 YYDKDF (reference sequence). V was trimmed by 0 bases and J by 8 bases, leaving 16 bases between them. The CDR3 totals 16 residues. This chain's CDR3 is CATSRDITASGGELFF. CDR3 nucleotide sequence: TGTGCCACCAGCAGAGATATCACAGCCTCCGGGGGGGAGCTGTTTTTT.

This clonotype was seen a few times. The V and J genes are TRBV25-1 and TRBJ1-6; no clear D gene. CDR1 and CDR2 (germline): MGHDK, SYGVNS. This CDR3 contains 16 residues. With 0 bases removed from V and 6 bases from J, the gap between germline ends came to 12 bases. The CDR3 DNA reads TGTGCCAGCAGTGAATACACTGGGATCCCTAATTCACCCCTCCACTTT. Its translation is CASSEYTGIPNSPLHF.

This clonotype was recorded a few times. This rearrangement joins TRBV7-6 to TRBJ1-3; no firm D call. CDR3 length: 17 amino acids. CDR1 SGHVS and CDR2 FNYEAQ come from the germline V gene. V was clipped by 5 bases and J by 4 bases, with 21 bases between them. CDR3 sequence: CASSQTTFSVWGNTIYF. The DNA of the CDR3 is TGTGCCAGCAGCCAAACAACGTTTTCTGTTTGGGGAAACACCATATATTTT. The full variable domain, in which reference TRBV7-6 and TRBJ1-3 provide the parts outside the CDR3, is GAGVSQSPRYKVTKRGQDVALRCDPISGHVSLYWYRQALGQGPEFLTYFNYEAQQDKSGLPNDRFSAERPEGSISTLTIQRTEQRDSAMYRCASSQTTFSVWGNTIYFGEGSWLTVV.